The 15 T cell receptor beta chains in this list originate from one sample, sequenced in a study of T cell responses to AZD1222 COVID-19 vaccine. Clones were sequenced by immunoSEQ multiplex PCR, and TCRdb holds only the in-frame ones, with some missing. The data contain 80,000 or so clones, more than 90% of them seen just once; the ten biggest clones take up roughly 4.3%. Source: peripheral blood, taken 28 days after the second AZD1222 dose. The receptors were sampled from an adult who received the AZD1222 COVID-19 vaccine.

The chain is built from TRBV6-2 or TRBV6-3 and TRBJ1-5; 9 positions match TRBD1. The J segment lost 2 bases and the V segment lost 5 bases, leaving 10 bases of the junction unmatched. The CDR3 is 17 residues long. Germline loops: CDR1 MNHEY, CDR2 SVGEGT. DNA for the CDR3: TGTGCCAGCAGTGCCGGGACAGGGATAGGCCGCAATCAGCCCCAGCATTTT. As protein: CASSAGTGIGRNQPQHF.

The chain employs TRBV28 and TRBJ1-1; unclear D gene. V was cut by 5 bases and J by 6 bases, with 13 bases left in between. Germline V lookup: CDR1 MDHEN, CDR2 SYDVKM. The CDR3 totals 13 residues. The CDR3 loop is CASSLVALPEAFF. The CDR3 DNA is TGTGCCAGCAGTCTTGTCGCTCTCCCTGAAGCTTTCTTT.

The V call is TRBV5-1, the J call TRBJ2-5, with a possible D match to TRBD1 (7 bases). The CDR3 runs to 15 residues. V lost 0 bases to trimming and J lost 3 bases, with 12 bases between them. Germline CDR1 and CDR2: SGHRS and YFSETQ. The CDR3 DNA follows: TGCGCCAGCAGCTTGGGAGGCAGGGGGGAAGAGACCCAGTACTTC. It translates to CASSLGGRGEETQYF.

The CDR3 coding sequence is TGTGCCAGCAGTTACGCCCCTAATGAAAAACTGTTTTTT. It encodes CASSYAPNEKLFF. The chain has TRBV6-6 and TRBJ1-4; D gene unclear. V was clipped by 2 bases and J by 3 bases, with 4 bases between them. The V gene's germline CDR1 is MNHNY and CDR2 SVGAGI (reference sequence). This CDR3 comprises 13 residues.

This chain uses TRBV11-2 with TRBJ2-5; no definite D call. The CDR3 length is 14 residues. Germline V gives CDR1 SGHAT, CDR2 FQNNGV. V was pared by 3 bases and J by 2 bases, with 10 bases between. The CDR3 DNA reads as TGTGCCAGCAGCTTTGACACCGGACAAGAGACCCAGTACTTC. As protein: CASSFDTGQETQYF.

This clone occurred once. The chain links TRBV29-1 to TRBJ1-5; 10 bases align to TRBD1. The V gene's germline CDR1 is SQVTM and CDR2 ANQGSEA. This CDR3 is built from 14 residues. Trimming at V came to 4 bases and at J to 1 base, leaving 1 base not matched to a gene. CDR3 amino acids: CSVVDRGSNQPQHF. The CDR3 DNA is TGCAGCGTTGTGGACAGGGGGAGCAATCAGCCCCAGCATTTT.

The V and J genes are TRBV19 and TRBJ2-1; 9 bases match TRBD1. V shed 0 bases and J 6 bases; nucleotides not matched to a gene: 3. CDR3 length: 15 residues. Germline CDR1 is LNHDA and CDR2 is SQIVND (reference sequence). The DNA for the CDR3 is TGTGCCAGTAGTATAGATATGGGACAGGGCAATGAGCAGTTCTTC. Its protein product is CASSIDMGQGNEQFF.

This clone showed up just once. The chain joins TRBV2 to TRBJ2-3, with 12 bases lining up with TRBD2. With V trimmed by 4 bases and J by 3 bases, 5 bases remained unmatched. The CDR3 contains 16 residues. Germline values: CDR1 SNHLY, CDR2 FYNNEI. This chain's CDR3 is CASSAQTSGRTDTQYF. CDR3 coding DNA: TGTGCCAGCAGTGCCCAGACTAGCGGGAGAACAGATACGCAGTATTTT.

This chain joins TRBV15 and TRBJ1-1; D gene ambiguous. Germline-derived CDR1 and CDR2 are LNHNV and YYDKDF (reference sequence). V gave up 0 bases and J gave up 7 bases, with 15 bases separating them. The CDR3 extends over 15 amino acids. CDR3 sequence: CATSRDGRSNFEAFF. The CDR3 region has the DNA TGTGCCACCAGCAGAGATGGACGGAGTAACTTTGAAGCTTTCTTT.

This clone was recorded once. The V call is TRBV27, the J call TRBJ2-1, with a tentative D call TRBD2 (6 bases). The CDR3 covers 17 residues. The germline V gene has CDR1 MNHEY and CDR2 SMNVEV (reference sequence). Between the trimmed V and J ends, which lost 4 bases and 8 bases, there was a span of 24 bases. The CDR3 is CASSWGDVAAGVDEQFF. The CDR3 nucleotides are TGTGCCAGCAGTTGGGGGGACGTGGCGGCCGGGGTCGATGAGCAGTTCTTC.

This CDR3 is CASSYAEANYGYTF. Here the CDR3 DNA reads TGCGCCAGCAGCTACGCCGAAGCTAACTATGGCTACACCTTC. The genes are TRBV5-1 and TRBJ1-2, with D unresolved. CDR1 and CDR2 (germline): SGHRS, YFSETQ. Trimming took 3 bases from V and 0 from J, leaving 9 bases between them. This CDR3 comprises 14 residues. The entire variable domain, with the rest obtained from reference TRBV5-1 and TRBJ1-2, is as follows: KAGVTQTPRYLIKTRGQQVTLSCSPISGHRSVSWYQQTPGQGLQFLFEYFSETQRNKGNFPGRFSGRQFSNSRSEMNVSTLELGDSALYLCASSYAEANYGYTFGSGTRLTVV.

V is TRBV29-1 and J is TRBJ1-6; a possible D gene is TRBD1 (6 bases). The CDR3 is made up of 18 amino acids. CDR1 and CDR2 from the germline V gene are SQVTM and ANQGSEA. V was pared by 6 bases and J by 14 bases, with 35 bases between. The CDR3 sequence: CSVLPEYVTGNTVITLHF. For the CDR3, the DNA is TGCAGCGTCTTACCTGAATATGTGACAGGTAATACGGTTATCACCCTCCACTTT. Using reference TRBV29-1 and TRBJ1-6 for the parts outside the CDR3, the full variable domain is SAVISQKPSRDICQRGTSLTIQCQVDSQVTMMFWYRQQPGQSLTLIATANQGSEATYESGFVIDKFPISRPNLTFSTLTVSNMSPEDSSIYLCSVLPEYVTGNTVITLHFGNGTRLTVT.

This clone was recorded once. This chain's CDR3 is CAWRGGTGYNEQFF. The CDR3 DNA follows: TGTGCCTGGAGGGGCGGTACCGGTTACAATGAGCAGTTCTTC. The chain has TRBV30 and TRBJ2-1; D uncertain. V lost 3 bases to trimming and J lost 4 bases, with 13 bases between them. CDR3 length: 14 residues. Per the germline V gene, CDR1 is GTSNPN and CDR2 is SVGIG (reference sequence).

J is TRBJ1-5 and V is TRBV3-1 (or the pseudogene TRBV3-2), with D possibly being TRBD1 (6 bases). Per germline, CDR1 LGHDT and CDR2 YNNKEL (reference sequence). V was shortened by 1 base and J by 3 bases, with 10 bases between the two germline ends. The CDR3 is made up of 15 amino acids. CDR3 in DNA: TGTGCCAGCAGCCAAGGGGCAGGGGCCAATCAGCCCCAGCATTTT. Amino acids: CASSQGAGANQPQHF.

V usage is TRBV9 and J usage is TRBJ1-1, with TRBD1 as a possible D gene (5 bases). The length of the CDR3 is 14 residues. Germline V CDR1 and CDR2: SGDLS, YYNGEE. V lost 4 bases and J 1 base, leaving 11 bases between the germline ends. This CDR3 reads CASSQTQGNTEAFF. The CDR3 nucleotides read TGTGCCAGCAGCCAAACGCAGGGGAACACTGAAGCTTTCTTT.